This entry lists 15 T cell receptor beta chains sequenced from one sample in a study of cytomegalovirus exposure and HLA in healthy donors. The PCR employed 60 Vbeta primers together with 13 Jbeta primers. Generated by immunoSEQ multiplex PCR, the TCRdb table keeps only in-frame clones and is missing some. The table records 95,000 or so clones, 60% to 80% of them present only once. What was sequenced was PBMCs. These receptors all come from a woman aged 45-65 years in good health and CMV-seropositive.

The sample holds one count of this clone. The rearrangement joins TRBV28 to TRBJ2-1, with D possibly being TRBD2 (5 bases). The length of the CDR3 is 18 residues. Trimming stripped 3 bases from V and 5 bases from J, with 23 bases between. CDR1 and CDR2 from the germline V gene are MDHEN and SYDVKM. The CDR3, as DNA: TGTGCCAGCAGTTTCCCTCTCCTCCCGCTAGCAACTGACAATGAGCAGTTCTTC. Amino acids: CASSFPLLPLATDNEQFF.

V usage is TRBV19 and J usage is TRBJ2-2, with TRBD1 matching over 9 bases. V dropped 5 bases and J dropped 6; count of bases not matched to a gene: 7. This CDR3 region has 15 residues. Per germline, CDR1 LNHDA and CDR2 SQIVND (reference sequence). The DNA for the CDR3 is TGTGCCAGTAGTTCCGGGACAGGGAGGTCCGGGGAGCTGTTTTTT. Its protein product is CASSSGTGRSGELFF.

The chain recombines TRBV12-1 with TRBJ2-7; TRBD2, the table's D call, lacks a check against the DNA. TRBV12-1 is termed a pseudogene. This CDR3 has 17 residues. The CDR3 region is CASSLTPLGLHSYEQYF. CDR3 nucleotides: TGTGCCAGCAGCCTAACCCCCTTGGGACTTCACTCCTACGAGCAGTACTTC.

The chain couples TRBV6-6 to TRBJ1-4; D perhaps matches TRBD1 (6 bases). Germline lookup yields CDR1 MNHNY and CDR2 SVGAGI (reference sequence). The CDR3 has 13 amino acids. Trimming pared 10 bases from V and 7 bases from J, leaving 16 bases between. The CDR3 DNA sequence: TGTGCCACCCGGGACACTGGATTTGAAAAACTGTTTTTT. Translation: CATRDTGFEKLFF.

V usage is TRBV7-3 and J usage is TRBJ2-1; 8 bases are shared with TRBD2. This CDR3 region has 14 residues. V lost 4 bases to trimming and J lost 7 bases; unmatched junction nucleotides: 6. Per germline, CDR1 SGHTA and CDR2 FQGTGA. In DNA, the CDR3 is TGTGCCAGCAGCTCCGTAGCGGGACGTAATGAGCAGTTCTTC. This encodes CASSSVAGRNEQFF. The whole variable domain, filled in from reference TRBV7-3 and TRBJ2-1, reads GAGVSQTPSNKVTEKGKYVELRCDPISGHTALYWYRQSLGQGPEFLIYFQGTGAADDSGLPNDRFFAVRPEGSVSTLKIQRTERGDSAVYLCASSSVAGRNEQFFGPGTRLTVL.

A note on this clone: One junction end does not reproduce the germline sequence, and a read error may be involved. V and J are TRBV7-9 and TRBJ2-7; 7 bases fit TRBD1. The germline V gene has CDR1 SEHNR and CDR2 FQNEAQ (reference sequence). This CDR3 comprises 18 residues. CDR3 in DNA: TGTTCCAGCAGCTCTTCGACAGGGAGCTTTCAGGATCCCTACGAGCAGTACTTC. This sequence encodes CSSSSSTGSFQDPYEQYF.

This clone was seen a few times. The chain joins TRBV5-4 to TRBJ2-1; D gene uncertain. Germline-derived CDR1 and CDR2 are SGHNT and YYREEE (reference sequence). There are 16 residues in the CDR3. Between the trimmed V and J ends, which lost 1 base and 3 bases, there was a span of 14 bases. CDR3 nucleotide sequence: TGTGCCAGCAGCTTGCGGGTGGTCGTAGGCTACAATGAGCAGTTCTTC. It yields the protein CASSLRVVVGYNEQFF.

This clone was seen once. The chain combines TRBV5-1 with TRBJ2-1; D not resolved. In germline, CDR1 is SGHRS, CDR2 YFSETQ. Between the trimmed V and J ends, which lost 5 bases and 6 bases, there was a span of 15 bases. The CDR3 covers 14 residues. The CDR3 DNA sequence: TGCGCCAGCAGTTGGTTAGAGGCTCGCAATGAGCAGTTCTTC. Translation: CASSWLEARNEQFF.

The chain uses TRBV2 and TRBJ2-7, with TRBD2 matching over 13 bases. V shed 6 bases and J 5 bases; nucleotides not matched to a gene: 10. Germline V gene data show CDR1 as SNHLY and CDR2 as FYNNEI. The CDR3 loop spans 16 amino acids. Here the CDR3 reads CASSKRRTSGSHEQYF. In DNA form, the CDR3 reads TGTGCCAGCAGCAAGAGACGGACTAGCGGGAGCCACGAGCAGTACTTC.

V is TRBV18 and J is TRBJ2-5, with 12 nucleotides matching TRBD2. Germline V gene lookup returns CDR1 KGHSH and CDR2 LQKENI. V lost 2 bases to trimming and J lost 5 bases; unmatched junction nucleotides: 3. The CDR3 has 15 residues. The CDR3 nucleotides read TGTGCCAGCTCACCAGCAACTAGCGGGAGGGAGACCCAGTACTTC. It yields the protein CASSPATSGRETQYF.

The chain couples TRBV9 to TRBJ2-7; 13 bases line up with TRBD2. V shed 3 bases, J shed 2 bases, and the junction held 2 bases outside the gene matches. Germline V gives CDR1 SGDLS, CDR2 YYNGEE. CDR3 length equals 15 residues. DNA of the CDR3: TGTGCCAGCAGCGCGGGACTAGCGGGACCCTACGAGCAGTACTTC. Protein product: CASSAGLAGPYEQYF.

This chain joins TRBV9 and TRBJ2-1, with 9 bases fitting TRBD1. V dropped 0 bases and J dropped 4; count of bases not matched to a gene: 2. The germline gives CDR1 SGDLS, CDR2 YYNGEE. The length of the CDR3 is 15 residues. CDR3 region: CASSVADRGYNEQFF. CDR3 DNA: TGTGCCAGCAGCGTAGCGGACAGGGGATACAATGAGCAGTTCTTC. The full variable domain, its missing parts supplied by reference TRBV9 and TRBJ2-1, is DSGVTQTPKHLITATGQRVTLRCSPRSGDLSVYWYQQSLDQGLQFLIQYYNGEERAKGNILERFSAQQFPDLHSELNLSSLELGDSALYFCASSVADRGYNEQFFGPGTRLTVL.

This clone turned up a few times. This sequence joins TRBV7-6 and TRBJ2-1; a weak D match, TRBD1 (7 bases). V lost 6 bases and J 6 bases, leaving 15 bases between the germline ends. From germline, CDR1 is SGHVS and CDR2 FNYEAQ. The CDR3 runs to 14 residues. In DNA form, the CDR3 reads TGTGCCAGCAGGGAGGGGGCCCGTTCCAATGAGCAGTTCTTC. Its protein is CASREGARSNEQFF.

This clone was recorded once. The rearrangement uses TRBV18 and TRBJ1-6; D unclear. Germline values: CDR1 KGHSH, CDR2 LQKENI. The CDR3 totals 15 residues. Trimming removed 4 bases at V and 10 bases at J, with 17 bases between. CDR3 DNA: TGTGCCAGCTCACGTACGGGAGCGGGCAGCTCACCCCTCCACTTT. This gives the protein CASSRTGAGSSPLHF.

V gene TRBV6-5 combines with J gene TRBJ1-1; a possible D gene is TRBD1 (6 bases). V shed 2 bases and J shed 0 bases, with 13 bases lying between them. This CDR3 region has 16 residues. From germline, CDR1 is MNHEY and CDR2 SVGAGI. The DNA of the CDR3 is TGTGCCAGCAGTTACGGTGCAAGGACAGTGAACACTGAAGCTTTCTTT. Amino acids: CASSYGARTVNTEAFF.